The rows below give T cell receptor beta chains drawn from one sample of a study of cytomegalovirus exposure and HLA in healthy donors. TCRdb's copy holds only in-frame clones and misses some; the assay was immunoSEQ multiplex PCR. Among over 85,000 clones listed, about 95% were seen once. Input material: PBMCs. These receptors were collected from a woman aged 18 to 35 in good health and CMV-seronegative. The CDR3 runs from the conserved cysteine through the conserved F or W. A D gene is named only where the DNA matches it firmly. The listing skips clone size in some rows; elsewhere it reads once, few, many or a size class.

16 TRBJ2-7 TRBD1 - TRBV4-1 CASSQDWRQGAREQYF TGCGCCAGCAGCCAAGATTGGAGACAGGGGGCGAGGGAGCAGTACTTC
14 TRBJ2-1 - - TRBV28 CASSYLSGPNEQFF TGTGCCAGCAGCTATCTTAGCGGACCCAATGAGCAGTTCTTC
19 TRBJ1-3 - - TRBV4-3 CASSQSPVLGRPSGNTIYF TGCGCCAGCAGCCAAAGCCCCGTACTGGGCAGGCCGTCTGGAAACACCATATATTTT
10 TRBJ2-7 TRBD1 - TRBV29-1 CSVTGEEQYF TGCAGCGTGACAGGGGAGGAGCAGTACTTC
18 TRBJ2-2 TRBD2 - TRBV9 CASSGSGLAGALAGELFF TGTGCCAGCAGCGGTTCGGGACTAGCGGGAGCGTTGGCCGGGGAGCTGTTTTTT
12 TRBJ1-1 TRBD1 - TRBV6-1 CAGRQGGTEAFF TGTGCCGGACGACAGGGTGGCACTGAAGCTTTCTTT
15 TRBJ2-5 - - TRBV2 CASSATAGYQETQYF TGTGCCAGCAGCGCGACCGCAGGGTACCAAGAGACCCAGTACTTC
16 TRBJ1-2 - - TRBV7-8 CASSTGPPGANYGYTF TGTGCCAGCAGCACAGGGCCCCCAGGGGCTAACTATGGCTACACCTTC
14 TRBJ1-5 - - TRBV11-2 CASSLHAGDQPQHF TGTGCCAGCAGCCTACATGCGGGGGATCAGCCCCAGCATTTT
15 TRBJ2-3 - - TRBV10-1 CASSDGSTSTDTQYF TGCGCCAGCAGTGACGGCTCGACTAGCACAGATACGCAGTATTTT
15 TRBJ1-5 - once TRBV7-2 CASSLGTYSNQPQHF TGTGCCAGCAGCTTAGGGACATATAGCAATCAGCCCCAGCATTTT
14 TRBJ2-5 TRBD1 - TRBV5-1 CASSGGQIQETQYF TGCGCCAGCAGCGGGGGACAGATCCAAGAGACCCAGTACTTC
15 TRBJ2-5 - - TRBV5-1 CASSFSPVGAETQYF TGCGCCAGCAGCTTTTCGCCAGTAGGGGCAGAGACCCAGTACTTC
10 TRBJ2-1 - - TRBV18 CASSAGEQFF TGTGCCAGCTCAGCGGGTGAGCAGTTCTTC
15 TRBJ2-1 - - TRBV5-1 CASPLRGSPYNEQFF TGCGCCAGTCCCCTGAGAGGGTCGCCCTACAATGAGCAGTTCTTC
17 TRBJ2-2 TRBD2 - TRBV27 CASSFGSGGLNTGELFF TGTGCCAGCAGTTTTGGTAGCGGGGGACTGAACACCGGGGAGCTGTTTTTT
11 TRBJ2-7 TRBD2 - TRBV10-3 CAISGGNEQYF TGTGCCATCAGCGGGGGGAACGAGCAGTACTTC
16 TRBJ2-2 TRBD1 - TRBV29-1 CSVEARDRGFTGELFF TGCAGCGTTGAAGCGAGGGACAGGGGTTTCACCGGGGAGCTGTTTTTT
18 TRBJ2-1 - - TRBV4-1 CASSQEFRAGFDYNEQFF TGCGCCAGCAGCCAAGAATTCAGGGCGGGGTTCGATTACAATGAGCAGTTCTTC
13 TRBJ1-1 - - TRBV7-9 CASSFDWNTEAFF TGTGCCAGCAGCTTTGACTGGAACACTGAAGCTTTCTTT
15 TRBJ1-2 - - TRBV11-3 CASSSLGGSSYGYTF TGTGCCAGCAGCTCCCTCGGGGGAAGTAGCTATGGCTACACCTTC
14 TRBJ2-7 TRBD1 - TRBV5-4 CASSCTGTAHEQYF TGTGCCAGCAGCTGTACCGGGACAGCCCACGAGCAGTACTTC
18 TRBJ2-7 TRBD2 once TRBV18 CASSPVLAGGDDLREQYF TGTGCCAGCTCACCAGTCCTAGCGGGAGGGGACGACCTACGAGAGCAGTACTTC
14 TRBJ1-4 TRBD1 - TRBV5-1 CASSSGTGLEKLFF TGCGCCAGCAGCTCTGGGACAGGTCTTGAAAAACTGTTTTTT
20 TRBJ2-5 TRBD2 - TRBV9 CASSPRSGLAGGPGKETQYF TGTGCCAGCAGCCCCCGCAGTGGGCTAGCGGGAGGGCCGGGTAAAGAGACCCAGTACTTC
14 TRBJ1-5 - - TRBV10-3 CAISESTGSGPQHF TGTGCCATCAGTGAGAGTACCGGGTCGGGGCCCCAGCATTTT
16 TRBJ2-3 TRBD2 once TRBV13 CASSLGPGGVADTQYF TGTGCCAGCAGCTTAGGCCCCGGGGGGGTGGCAGATACGCAGTATTTT
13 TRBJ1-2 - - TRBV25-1 CASSESKRTVYTF TGTGCCAGCAGTGAAAGTAAGCGGACCGTCTACACCTTC
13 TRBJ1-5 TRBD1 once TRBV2 CASSGTGTQPQHF TGTGCCAGCAGCGGGACAGGGACTCAGCCCCAGCATTTT
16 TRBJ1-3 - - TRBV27 CASSSLPVLSGNTIYF TGTGCCAGCAGTTCGCTCCCGGTCCTCTCTGGAAACACCATATATTTT
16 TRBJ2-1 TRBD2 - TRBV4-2 CASSYGIAGLGGEQFF TGTGCCAGCAGTTATGGTATAGCGGGGCTCGGTGGTGAGCAGTTCTTC
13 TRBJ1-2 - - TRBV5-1 CASSSIRGRGYTF TGCGCCAGCAGCTCTATCAGGGGCCGTGGCTACACCTTC
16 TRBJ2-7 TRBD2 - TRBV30 CAWSSVESGGAYEQYF TGTGCCTGGAGTTCAGTTGAGAGCGGGGGGGCCTACGAGCAGTACTTC
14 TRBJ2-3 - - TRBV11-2 CASSLGAFTDTQYF TGTGCCAGCAGCTTAGGGGCCTTTACAGATACGCAGTATTTT
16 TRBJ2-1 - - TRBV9 CASSPQAAGIYNEQFF TGTGCCAGCAGCCCTCAAGCCGCGGGTATATACAATGAGCAGTTCTTC
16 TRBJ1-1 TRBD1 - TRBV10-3 CAISGRDREKNTEAFF TGTGCCATCAGTGGCCGCGACAGGGAGAAGAACACTGAAGCTTTCTTT
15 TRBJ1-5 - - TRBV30 CAWRGRGAAGQPQHF TGTGCCTGGCGGGGGCGGGGGGCGGCTGGTCAGCCCCAGCATTTT
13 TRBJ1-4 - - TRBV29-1 CSVGQKYNEKLFF TGCAGCGTCGGACAGAAGTATAATGAAAAACTGTTTTTT
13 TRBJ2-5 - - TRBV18 CASSPRQEETQYF TGTGCCAGCTCACCGAGACAAGAAGAGACCCAGTACTTC
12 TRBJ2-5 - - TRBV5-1 CASRPDQETQYF TGCGCCAGCAGACCAGACCAAGAGACCCAGTACTTC
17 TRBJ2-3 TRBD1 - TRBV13 CASSLTGGAPLTDTQYF TGTGCCAGCAGCTTGACAGGGGGCGCCCCACTCACAGATACGCAGTATTTT
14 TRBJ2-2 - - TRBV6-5 CASRDRSGTGELFF TGTGCCAGCAGGGACCGGAGCGGTACCGGGGAGCTGTTTTTT
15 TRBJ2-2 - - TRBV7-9 CASRTSGGVIGELFF TGTGCCAGCAGGACGTCGGGGGGCGTTATCGGGGAGCTGTTTTTT
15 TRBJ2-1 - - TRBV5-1 CASSLARTDYNEQFF TGCGCCAGCAGCTTGGCCAGGACAGATTACAATGAGCAGTTCTTC
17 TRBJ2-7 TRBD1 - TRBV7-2 CASSSYSPTGDPYEQYF TGTGCCAGCAGCTCATATAGTCCCACAGGGGACCCCTACGAGCAGTACTTC
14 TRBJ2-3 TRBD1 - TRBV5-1 CASSLETGTDTQYF TGCGCCAGCAGCTTGGAGACAGGGACAGATACGCAGTATTTT
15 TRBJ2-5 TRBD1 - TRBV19 CASSIDLRTGETQYF TGTGCCAGTAGTATAGATCTGAGGACAGGGGAGACCCAGTACTTC
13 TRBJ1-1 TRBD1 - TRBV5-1 CASSSPGGSEAFF TGCGCCAGCAGCTCGCCAGGGGGCTCTGAAGCTTTCTTT
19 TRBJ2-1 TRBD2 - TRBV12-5 CASGLVHLGSGGEYNEQFF TGTGCTAGTGGTTTGGTACATTTGGGTAGCGGGGGGGAGTACAATGAGCAGTTCTTC
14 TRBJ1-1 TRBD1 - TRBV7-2 CASSLRTGGVEAFF TGTGCCAGCAGCTTAAGGACAGGGGGTGTTGAAGCTTTCTTT
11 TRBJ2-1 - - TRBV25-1 CASSGGDEQFF TGTGCCAGCAGTGGGGGGGATGAGCAGTTCTTC
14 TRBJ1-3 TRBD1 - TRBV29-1 CSVEGDSSGNTIYF TGCAGCGTTGAGGGGGACAGCTCTGGAAACACCATATATTTT
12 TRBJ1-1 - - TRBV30 CAQLTGGTEAFF TGTGCCCAATTAACCGGGGGGACTGAAGCTTTCTTT
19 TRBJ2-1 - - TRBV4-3 CASSQDRNPQLAFYNEQFF TGCGCCAGCAGCCAAGATCGGAACCCTCAATTAGCCTTCTACAATGAGCAGTTCTTC
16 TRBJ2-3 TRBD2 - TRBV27 CASKQRELLGSDTQYF TGTGCCAGCAAACAGCGGGAGTTATTAGGTTCAGATACGCAGTATTTT
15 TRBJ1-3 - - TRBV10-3 CAISEAAGLGNTIYF TGTGCCATCAGTGAGGCAGCAGGGCTTGGAAACACCATATATTTT
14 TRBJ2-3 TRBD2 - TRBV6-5 CASRYPGGGDTQYF TGTGCCAGCAGGTATCCGGGAGGAGGAGATACGCAGTATTTT
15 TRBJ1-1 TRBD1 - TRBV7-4 CASSPRGQLNTEAFF TGTGCCAGCAGCCCCAGGGGACAGCTGAACACTGAAGCTTTCTTT
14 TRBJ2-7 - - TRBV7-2 CASSRNGDSYEQYF TGTGCCAGCAGCCGAAACGGGGACTCCTACGAGCAGTACTTC